These 11 T cell receptor beta chains were all obtained from the same sample, sequenced in a study of blood T cells in healthy people across ages. A second PCR, run for roughly 6 to 11 cycles, used a sample-barcoded 5' primer plus a J-beta primer mix. TCRdb reanalysed the 5' RACE reads using MiXCR and keeps one entry per CDR3 protein. This sample has 800,000 to 950,000 distinct CDR3 sequences; about 48% occur once, and the top ten carry 13%. The sample consisted of blood. The receptors come from a man aged 25 to 40 in good health.

This clonotype counts as medium-sized. This chain uses TRBV7-9 with TRBJ2-1; TRBD2 aligns across 8 bases. The V gene's germline CDR1 is SEHNR and CDR2 FQNEAQ (reference sequence). CDR3 length equals 13 residues. J lost 6 bases, V lost 5 bases, and 3 bases had no gene match. The CDR3 reads CASSDSGSNEQFF. The CDR3 DNA is TGTGCCAGCAGCGACAGCGGGAGCAATGAGCAGTTCTTC.

This clonotype was seen more than once but under ten times. The genes are TRBV2 and TRBJ2-1; TRBD2 matches 8 bases. The ends lost 9 bases at V and 6 bases at J; junction bases unmatched: 19. From germline, CDR1 is SNHLY and CDR2 FYNNEI. CDR3 length: 17 amino acids. The CDR3 sequence is CASSSTPLAGSGNEQFF. DNA of the CDR3: TGTGCCAGTAGTTCCACGCCCCTAGCGGGCTCTGGCAATGAGCAGTTCTTC.

V usage is TRBV4-1 and J usage is TRBJ2-7, with D perhaps being TRBD1 or TRBD2 (5 bases each). The CDR3 totals 14 residues. The V gene lost 6 bases and the J gene lost 0 bases, with 12 bases spanning the gap. Germline-derived CDR1 and CDR2 are MGHRA and YSYEKL. CDR3 sequence reads: CASSMGVFSYEQYF. For the CDR3, the DNA is TGCGCCAGCAGTATGGGGGTATTCTCCTACGAGCAGTACTTC.

The chain combines TRBV27 with TRBJ2-7; D perhaps matches TRBD1 (5 bases). The CDR3 has 12 amino acids. Per germline, CDR1 MNHEY and CDR2 SMNVEV (reference sequence). Trimming cost V 8 bases and J 4 bases, with 12 bases left between them. DNA of the CDR3: TGTGCCAGCCTGGGGCCTAGGTACGAGCAGTACTTC. This translates into CASLGPRYEQYF.

The chain recombines TRBV3-1 with TRBJ2-3; 9 bases match TRBD2. Germline CDR1 reads LGHDT; CDR2 reads YNNKEL (reference sequence). The CDR3 runs to 17 residues. The V and J ends lost 5 bases and 2 bases, in that order; junction bases with no gene match: 11. CDR3 loop: CASSAPFLAGTTDTQYF. In DNA form, the CDR3 reads TGTGCCAGCAGCGCACCCTTCCTAGCGGGGACCACAGATACGCAGTATTTT.

The V call is TRBV7-9, the J call TRBJ1-6, with TRBD1 matching 8 bases. V was pared by 7 bases and J by 9 bases, with 5 bases of the junction left unmatched. Germline V gene sequence: CDR1 SEHNR, CDR2 FQNEAQ (reference sequence). The CDR3 spans 13 residues. DNA of the CDR3: TGTGCCAGCACCGCGACAGGGGTTTCACCCCTCCACTTT. The encoded protein is CASTATGVSPLHF.

V usage is TRBV7-2 and J usage is TRBJ2-1; D unresolved. V lost 5 bases, J lost 4 bases, and 15 bases lay in between. Germline V gene lookup returns CDR1 SGHTA and CDR2 FQGNSA. The CDR3 runs to 15 residues. CDR3 coding DNA: TGTGCCAGCAGCCGCACCACCCCCCTATACAATGAGCAGTTCTTC. This gives the protein CASSRTTPLYNEQFF.

The chain is built from TRBV18 and TRBJ2-3; possible D gene TRBD1, 5 bases. This CDR3 is 14 amino acids long. Trimming shortened V by 8 bases and J by 4 bases, and 16 bases separated the two germline ends. Germline CDR1 and CDR2: KGHSH and LQKENI. CDR3 sequence reads: CASAQDIGADTQYF. CDR3 in DNA: TGTGCCAGCGCCCAGGACATTGGCGCAGATACGCAGTATTTT.

Points on this clonotype: Just one base apart from a much larger clone, this may be a read error. CDR3 region: CASSPEMASSFYEQYF. The CDR3 bases are TGCGCCAGCAGCCCGGAGATGGCGTCCAGCTTCTACGAGCAGTACTTC. The chain joins TRBV5-1 to TRBJ2-7; no reliable D call. The CDR3 has 16 amino acids. Germline loops: CDR1 SGHRS, CDR2 YFSETQ. Between the trimmed V and J ends, which lost 4 bases and 3 bases, there was a span of 20 bases.

The V gene is TRBV6-2 or TRBV6-3, the J gene TRBJ1-5; 7 nucleotides line up with TRBD1. Per germline, CDR1 MNHEY and CDR2 SVGEGT. The length of the CDR3 is 18 residues. The J segment lost 1 base and the V segment lost 6 bases, leaving 15 bases of the junction unmatched. The CDR3 loop reads CASSRQRTGMGSNQPQHF. CDR3 coding DNA: TGTGCCAGCAGCCGACAAAGGACAGGTATGGGGAGCAATCAGCCCCAGCATTTT.

This chain connects TRBV6-2 or TRBV6-3 to TRBJ2-1; D might be TRBD2 (5 bases). Per germline, CDR1 MNHEY and CDR2 SVGEGT. V was cut by 6 bases and J by 7 bases, with 13 bases left in between. This CDR3 is 13 amino acids long. The CDR3 loop is CASRPRRENEQFF. As DNA, the CDR3 is TGTGCCAGCAGACCCCGACGGGAAAATGAGCAGTTCTTC.